This entry lists 2 T cell receptor beta chains sequenced from one sample in a study of post-analysis software for immune sequencing data. These receptors are not linked to any known antigen. Notes on the study in general: Compared with controls, patients had more of five or six TRBV segments, including TRBV5-6, TRBV5-1 and TRBV20-1.

Unique molecular identifiers had been added to the TCR beta cDNA libraries. TCRdb fed the PCR reads into MiXCR, producing one record per CDR3 protein. The sample lists 650,000 to 850,000 distinct CDR3 sequences, roughly 50% occurring once. The sample taken for sequencing was blood. All receptors derive from a girl under 18 with multiple sclerosis.

This clonotype showed up just once. The V and J genes are TRBV10-3 and TRBJ1-5; 8 positions match TRBD1. Germline lookup yields CDR1 ENHRY and CDR2 SYGVKD. The ends lost 8 bases at V and 6 bases at J; junction bases unmatched: 6. CDR3 length: 13 amino acids. The chain's CDR3 is CAIGGQGGQPQHF. CDR3 in DNA: TGTGCCATCGGAGGACAGGGCGGTCAGCCCCAGCATTTT.

On this clonotype itself: Given a much more abundant clone one base away, this may be a read error. V gene TRBV6-4 combines with J gene TRBJ2-1; D might be TRBD1 (5 bases). This CDR3 spans 15 amino acids. Germline assignment: CDR1 MRHNA and CDR2 SNTAGT. CDR3 in amino acids: CASSPDTSSYNGQFF. DNA of the CDR3: TGTGCCAGCAGCCCGGACACGAGCTCCTACAATGGGCAGTTCTTC.